These T cell receptor beta chains were read from a single sample in a study of response to subunit inactivated influenza vaccine. One entry per CDR3 protein, called by TCRdb with MiXCR from the RT-PCR reads. The sample shows about 500,000 distinct CDR3 sequences, approximately 15% of them seen only once. This sample comprised CD4+ T cells sorted from PBMCs, obtained 23 to 25 months after vaccination. The receptor set was obtained from a man between 50 and 75 years old who received an inactivated influenza vaccine. Each CDR3 is given with its conserved first and last residue. The D gene is left open where the match is weak. Clone sizes are given selectively: once, few, many, or a class where the clone is expanded.

size: .; J: TRBJ1-1; D: TRBD1; V: TRBV5-5; CDR3: CASRPGQGNTEAFF; DNA: TGTGCCAGCAGACCAGGACAGGGAAACACTGAAGCTTTCTTT
size: few; J: TRBJ2-2; D: .; V: TRBV10-3; CDR3: CAISERQNTGELFF; DNA: TGTGCCATCAGTGAGCGCCAGAACACCGGGGAGCTGTTTTTT
size: .; J: TRBJ2-3; D: TRBD2; V: TRBV20-1; CDR3: CSAPGLAKPTDTQYF; DNA: TGCAGCGCACCCGGACTAGCGAAACCCACAGATACGCAGTATTTT
size: few; J: TRBJ2-2; D: TRBD2; V: TRBV4-2; CDR3: CASSVTSGEAAGELFF; DNA: TGTGCCAGCAGCGTGACTAGCGGGGAGGCGGCCGGGGAGCTGTTTTTT
size: few; J: TRBJ2-5; D: .; V: TRBV5-1; CDR3: CASSLEQGRIETQYF; DNA: TGCGCCAGCAGCTTGGAACAGGGTCGGATAGAGACCCAGTACTTC
size: few; J: TRBJ2-2; D: TRBD1; V: TRBV11-3; CDR3: CATRDSRTTGELFF; DNA: TGTGCCACTAGGGACAGCCGAACCACCGGGGAGCTGTTTTTT
size: few; J: TRBJ2-7; D: TRBD2; V: TRBV5-5; CDR3: CASSLAASGGPGVYEQYF; DNA: TGTGCCAGCAGCTTGGCCGCTAGCGGGGGGCCTGGTGTGTACGAGCAGTACTTC
size: once; J: TRBJ2-2; D: .; V: TRBV14; CDR3: CASSPSEVGELFF; DNA: TGTGCCAGCAGCCCATCGGAGGTCGGGGAGCTGTTTTTT
size: few; J: TRBJ1-3; D: .; V: TRBV6-5; CDR3: CASSWGNTIYF; DNA: TGTGCCAGCAGCTGGGGGAACACCATATATTTT
size: .; J: TRBJ1-3; D: .; V: TRBV7-2; CDR3: CASSLEVRSGNTIYF; DNA: TGTGCCAGCAGCTTAGAGGTCCGCTCTGGAAACACCATATATTTT
size: few; J: TRBJ2-5; D: .; V: TRBV2; CDR3: CASSEARETQYF; DNA: TGTGCCAGCAGCGAGGCGAGGGAGACCCAGTACTTC
size: .; J: TRBJ2-1; D: .; V: TRBV6-2/TRBV6-3; CDR3: CASSYYGSYNEQFF; DNA: TGTGCCAGCAGTTATTATGGCTCCTACAATGAGCAGTTCTTC
size: many; J: TRBJ2-5; D: .; V: TRBV20-1; CDR3: CSASTGFKKGTQYF; DNA: TGCAGTGCTAGTACCGGCTTCAAAAAAGGGACCCAGTACTTC
size: .; J: TRBJ1-3; D: TRBD1; V: TRBV4-3; CDR3: CASSPEGAGGNTIYF; DNA: TGCGCCAGCAGCCCAGAGGGGGCTGGTGGAAACACCATATATTTT
size: .; J: TRBJ1-1; D: .; V: TRBV18; CDR3: CASSRDGNRGNTEAFF; DNA: TGTGCCAGCTCACGGGACGGAAATAGGGGGAACACTGAAGCTTTCTTT
size: many; J: TRBJ1-2; D: TRBD1; V: TRBV15; CDR3: CATSIWTGGSFGYTF; DNA: TGTGCCACCAGCATATGGACAGGGGGTTCTTTTGGTTACACCTTC
size: many; J: TRBJ2-3; D: TRBD2; V: TRBV10-2; CDR3: CASRAGGSTDTQYF; DNA: TGCGCCAGCAGAGCGGGGGGGTCCACAGATACGCAGTATTTT
size: .; J: TRBJ1-5; D: .; V: TRBV3-1; CDR3: CASSQEVGRAQPQHF; DNA: TGTGCCAGCAGCCAAGAAGTCGGCAGGGCTCAGCCCCAGCATTTT
size: few; J: TRBJ1-4; D: .; V: TRBV4-1; CDR3: CASSRIYEKLFF; DNA: TGCGCCAGCAGCCGAATATATGAAAAACTGTTTTTT
size: .; J: TRBJ2-2; D: .; V: TRBV6-2/TRBV6-3; CDR3: CASRTPRRGGTGELFF; DNA: TGTGCCAGCAGAACCCCTCGTCGGGGTGGAACCGGGGAGCTGTTTTTT
size: .; J: TRBJ2-7; D: .; V: TRBV12-3/TRBV12-4; CDR3: CASGTNYEQYF; DNA: TGTGCCAGCGGGACGAACTACGAGCAGTACTTC
size: .; J: TRBJ2-2; D: TRBD2; V: TRBV11-1; CDR3: CASSSTGGTTGELFF; DNA: TGTGCCAGCAGCTCGACGGGGGGAACCACCGGGGAGCTGTTTTTT
size: few; J: TRBJ2-5; D: .; V: TRBV20-1; CDR3: CSAVASGIQETQYF; DNA: TGCAGTGCCGTAGCGAGTGGGATCCAAGAGACCCAGTACTTC
size: .; J: TRBJ1-3; D: .; V: TRBV21-1; CDR3: CASSKWSCRPPSGNTIYF; DNA: TGTGCCAGCAGCAAGTGGAGTTGTAGGCCCCCCTCTGGAAACACCATATATTTT
size: .; J: TRBJ1-1; D: TRBD1; V: TRBV5-1; CDR3: CASSTDRVETEAFF; DNA: TGCGCCAGCAGCACGGACAGGGTCGAGACTGAAGCTTTCTTT
size: many; J: TRBJ1-2; D: TRBD1; V: TRBV5-1; CDR3: CASSYTGDGYTF; DNA: TGCGCCAGCAGCTATACAGGGGATGGCTACACCTTC
size: few; J: TRBJ2-1; D: TRBD2; V: TRBV27; CDR3: CASIPGLAADKNEQFF; DNA: TGTGCCAGCATCCCGGGACTAGCGGCGGATAAAAATGAGCAGTTCTTC
size: few; J: TRBJ2-2; D: .; V: TRBV6-5; CDR3: CASSYLLHAITGELFF; DNA: TGTGCCAGCAGTTACCTACTCCACGCGATAACCGGGGAGCTGTTTTTT
size: few; J: TRBJ1-1; D: TRBD1; V: TRBV7-2; CDR3: CASSLPRQGRMNTEAFF; DNA: TGTGCCAGCAGCTTACCCCGACAGGGACGGATGAACACTGAAGCTTTCTTT
size: few; J: TRBJ1-2; D: .; V: TRBV6-2/TRBV6-3; CDR3: CASKPEANYGYTF; DNA: TGTGCCAGCAAGCCAGAAGCAAACTATGGCTACACCTTC
size: .; J: TRBJ2-7; D: .; V: TRBV5-1; CDR3: CASSFERGPYEQYF; DNA: TGCGCCAGCAGCTTTGAGAGGGGACCCTACGAGCAGTACTTC
size: .; J: TRBJ2-6; D: .; V: TRBV21-1; CDR3: CASRTGTGDSGANVLTF; DNA: TGTGCCAGCAGAACCGGGACAGGGGACTCTGGGGCCAACGTCCTGACTTTC
size: .; J: TRBJ2-1; D: TRBD2; V: TRBV20-1; CDR3: CSASWGAGVYNEQFF; DNA: TGCAGTGCTAGTTGGGGAGCGGGGGTCTACAATGAGCAGTTCTTC
size: .; J: TRBJ2-5; D: TRBD1; V: TRBV6-1; CDR3: CASNMGQGGQTQYF; DNA: TGTGCCAGCAATATGGGACAGGGGGGACAGACCCAGTACTTC
size: few; J: TRBJ2-7; D: .; V: TRBV5-1; CDR3: CASSLRGVSEQYF; DNA: TGCGCCAGCAGCTTGAGGGGTGTAAGCGAGCAGTACTTC
size: few; J: TRBJ2-2; D: .; V: TRBV7-8; CDR3: CASSSRAPRNTGELFF; DNA: TGTGCCAGCAGCTCCCGGGCCCCCCGGAACACCGGGGAGCTGTTTTTT
size: many; J: TRBJ2-3; D: TRBD2; V: TRBV20-1; CDR3: CSARDLLAGAADTQYF; DNA: TGCAGTGCTAGAGATCTCCTAGCGGGGGCAGCAGATACGCAGTATTTT
size: few; J: TRBJ2-7; D: .; V: TRBV28; CDR3: CASSLLQQRVEQYF; DNA: TGTGCCAGCAGTTTACTACAACAAAGGGTCGAGCAGTACTTC
size: few; J: TRBJ2-2; D: .; V: TRBV12-3/TRBV12-4; CDR3: CASTQDRVRTGELFF; DNA: TGTGCCAGCACCCAAGACAGAGTTAGGACCGGGGAGCTGTTTTTT
size: few; J: TRBJ2-2; D: .; V: TRBV6-1; CDR3: CASTTGILNTGELFF; DNA: TGTGCCAGCACAACAGGGATTTTAAACACCGGGGAGCTGTTTTTT
size: few; J: TRBJ1-3; D: .; V: TRBV2; CDR3: CASSQDRSSGNTIYF; DNA: TGTGCCAGCAGTCAAGACAGGAGCTCTGGAAACACCATATATTTT
size: .; J: TRBJ1-1; D: .; V: TRBV6-5; CDR3: CASSYSQGMNTEAFF; DNA: TGTGCCAGCAGTTACTCGCAGGGGATGAACACTGAAGCTTTCTTT
size: few; J: TRBJ2-5; D: TRBD1; V: TRBV6-1; CDR3: CASTGTGGKETQYF; DNA: TGTGCCAGCACTGGGACAGGGGGAAAAGAGACCCAGTACTTC
size: .; J: TRBJ2-2; D: .; V: TRBV27; CDR3: CASALSGGTTGELFF; DNA: TGTGCCAGCGCGCTGTCAGGGGGGACCACCGGGGAGCTGTTTTTT
size: .; J: TRBJ2-2; D: TRBD1; V: TRBV5-6; CDR3: CASSHRDRGRGTGELFF; DNA: TGTGCCAGCAGCCACCGGGACAGGGGGCGAGGCACCGGGGAGCTGTTTTTT
size: .; J: TRBJ2-1; D: .; V: TRBV6-5; CDR3: CASSYSIGQYNEQFF; DNA: TGTGCCAGCAGTTACTCGATCGGACAGTACAATGAGCAGTTCTTC
size: .; J: TRBJ2-1; D: .; V: TRBV29-1; CDR3: CSARSGPNEQFF; DNA: TGCAGCGCGCGTTCCGGACCCAATGAGCAGTTCTTC